This passage covers 2 T cell receptor beta chains from one sample sequenced in a study of OX40 agonist ivuxolimab in advanced cancers. Assay used: immunoSEQ multiplex PCR; TCRdb lists only in-frame clones, some missing. The sample has tens of thousands of clones; around nine tenths are singletons. The material was CD4+ or CD8+ T cells sorted from blood, obtained in a trial of the OX40 agonist ivuxolimab. The receptors here all came from an adult with an advanced solid tumor such as melanoma, head and neck, liver or kidney cancer.

The chain employs TRBV6-6 and TRBJ2-3; no clear D gene. CDR1 is MNHNY and CDR2 is SVGAGI in the germline V gene (reference sequence). The CDR3 spans 13 residues. V shed 2 bases and J shed 8 bases, with 11 bases lying between them. The CDR3 nucleotides read TGTGCCAGCAGTTACGTTTCTGAAACTACGCAGTATTTT. Amino acid sequence: CASSYVSETTQYF.

This clone was observed once. In DNA, the CDR3 is TGTGCCAGCAGCAGGACTGGCTCCTACGAGCAGTACTTC. This sequence encodes CASSRTGSYEQYF. The V and J genes are TRBV7-8 and TRBJ2-7; weak D call: TRBD2 (5 bases). The CDR3 extends over 13 amino acids. V lost 5 bases and J lost 0, with 8 bases in between. Germline V gives CDR1 SGHVS, CDR2 FQNEAQ.